This record covers a single T cell receptor (beta chain). Its target is not known. The data were taken from a study of T cell responses to AZD1222 COVID-19 vaccine. Study context: Analysis merged second doses at about 4 or about 12 weeks.

The V gene lost 6 bases and the J gene lost 8 bases, with 16 bases spanning the gap. CDR1 and CDR2 (germline): MNHEY, SVGAGI. The CDR3 sequence is 13 residues long. The study's findings and limits: Reports indicate that nearly half of spike-specific TCRs are directed at unmutated variant regions. Repertoire sampling was restricted to post-peak T cell response timepoints.

Using immunoSEQ multiplex PCR, the repertoire was profiled, and TCRdb retains in-frame clones only, with some absent. The sample includes about 70,000 clones, 85% of them seen just once. The rearrangement links TRBV6-5 to TRBJ1-2; D possibly corresponds to TRBD1 (5 bases). The receptor comes from an adult in good health. This specimen consisted of peripheral blood, obtained on day 0 of AZD1222 vaccination. The CDR3 DNA reads as TGTGCCAGCAGCCCCGGGACCTGGGCCGGCTACACCTTC. Amino acid sequence: CASSPGTWAGYTF.